A single sample is the source of the 11 T cell receptor beta chains below, sequenced in a study of blood T cells in healthy people across ages. Combining a sample-barcoded 5' primer with a J-beta primer mix, a second PCR ran for roughly 7 to 12 cycles. MiXCR was run by TCRdb on the 5' RACE reads, yielding one entry per CDR3 protein. The data show about a million distinct CDR3 sequences, roughly two fifths seen once. The sequencing input was blood. These receptors all stem from a man between 18 and 35 years old in good health.

The V and J genes are TRBV5-5 and TRBJ2-1; D might be TRBD2 (6 bases). The end of the DNA is better explained by TRBJ2-7, so the J call may be wrong. Germline values: CDR1 SGHKS, CDR2 YYEKEE (reference sequence). This CDR3 is built from 15 residues. CDR3 sequence (DNA): TGTGCCAGCAGTTTACTAGCCGACTACTACAATGAGCAGTACTTC. This gives the protein CASSLLADYYNEQYF.

J is TRBJ1-5 and V is TRBV21-1. TRBV21-1 counts as a pseudogene. The CDR3 is 18 residues long. DNA of the CDR3: TGTGCCAGCAACGTGGGTCCAAACCGAATTTATAGCAATCAGCCCCAGCATTTT. This codes for CASNVGPNRIYSNQPQHF.

About this clonotype itself: An end of the junction differs from the germline gene, which may be a read error. The chain links TRBV28 to TRBJ2-1, with D perhaps matching TRBD1 or TRBD2 (5 bases each). CDR1 and CDR2 (germline): MDHEN, SYDVKM. This CDR3 is 16 amino acids long. The CDR3, as DNA: TGTGCCAGCAGTTTGGTGGGGGAGTTCTCCCACAATGAGCAGTTCTTC. It codes for CASSLVGEFSHNEQFF.

V gene TRBV9 combines with J gene TRBJ2-3, with D unresolved. CDR3 length equals 15 residues. Germline-derived CDR1 and CDR2 are SGDLS and YYNGEE. V lost 3 bases to trimming and J lost 1 base, with 12 bases between them. The chain's CDR3 is CASSEGNSRTDTQYF. For the CDR3, the DNA is TGTGCCAGCAGCGAAGGGAACTCGCGCACAGATACGCAGTATTTT.

The DNA for the CDR3 is TGTGCCAGCAGTCCGGGACAACGGGGTGAAGAAGCTTTCTTT. This sequence encodes CASSPGQRGEEAFF. This chain uses TRBV6-5 with TRBJ1-1, with D tentatively TRBD1 (6 bases). This CDR3 region has 14 residues. Trimming left V 5 bases short and J 8 bases short, with 18 bases between. Germline CDR1 is MNHEY and CDR2 is SVGAGI.

The chain employs TRBV20-1 and TRBJ2-4, with D possibly being TRBD1 (7 bases). Trimming cost V 8 bases and J 10 bases, with 21 bases left between them. There are 13 residues in the CDR3. CDR1 and CDR2 from the germline V gene are DFQATT and SNEGSKA (reference sequence). The CDR3 DNA sequence: TGCAGTCACTCCGGGCGGGACAGTACGATTCAGTACTTC. Translating gives CSHSGRDSTIQYF.

A remark on this clonotype: One junction end disagrees with the germline gene, perhaps due to a read error. This rearrangement joins TRBV20-1 to TRBJ1-2; 8 nucleotides agree with TRBD1. The germline gives CDR1 DFQATT, CDR2 SNEGSKA (reference sequence). The CDR3 contains 14 residues. This CDR3 reads CSASRTGLNYGHTF. As DNA, the CDR3 is TGCAGTGCTTCCCGGACAGGGTTGAACTATGGCCACACCTTC.

This clonotype has only a few counts. J is TRBJ2-3 and V is TRBV3-1, with D perhaps TRBD1 or TRBD2 (5 bases each). CDR1 and CDR2 from the germline V gene are LGHDT and YNNKEL (reference sequence). V lost 6 bases, J lost 2 bases, and 15 bases lay in between. This CDR3 spans 15 amino acids. The CDR3 sequence is CASSPARGLTDTQYF. The DNA of the CDR3 is TGTGCCAGCAGTCCTGCCCGGGGCCTCACAGATACGCAGTATTTT.

The genes are TRBV15 and TRBJ2-5; 13 bases agree with TRBD2. The length of the CDR3 is 18 residues. The V segment lost 0 bases and the J segment 0 bases; nucleotides outside the gene matches: 4. Per germline, CDR1 LNHNV and CDR2 YYDKDF (reference sequence). The CDR3 DNA sequence: TGTGCCACCAGCAGAGAAGGGACTAGCGGGGAGTACCAAGAGACCCAGTACTTC. This gives the protein CATSREGTSGEYQETQYF.

The chain combines TRBV20-1 with TRBJ1-1; D gene uncertain. This CDR3 has 13 amino acids. The germline gives CDR1 DFQATT, CDR2 SNEGSKA (reference sequence). Trimming shortened V by 5 bases and J by 4 bases, and 14 bases separated the two germline ends. CDR3 residues: CSAGSKGRTEAFF. DNA for the CDR3: TGCAGTGCTGGCTCAAAAGGGCGCACTGAAGCTTTCTTT.

The chain is built from TRBV2 and TRBJ2-1; TRBD2 is a possible D gene (7 bases). CDR3 length equals 15 residues. V was shortened by 4 bases and J by 8 bases, with 18 bases between the two germline ends. Per germline, CDR1 SNHLY and CDR2 FYNNEI. CDR3 sequence reads: CASSGLSGGAHEQFF. As DNA, the CDR3 is TGTGCCAGCAGTGGATTGAGTGGGGGGGCGCATGAGCAGTTCTTC.